This entry lists 15 T cell receptor beta chains sequenced from one sample in a study of T cell repertoires in cytomegalovirus infection. TCRdb passed the reads through MiXCR, listing each CDR3 protein once. The sample contains about 300,000 distinct CDR3 sequences, roughly a quarter of which appear only once. Sequenced input: PBMCs. The receptors originated from a human donor in good health (CMV status not recorded). Some clones in this sample may be carry-over from other donors' samples.

This clonotype turned up a few times. The chain links TRBV7-2 to TRBJ2-7; D is ambiguous. The germline V and J ends were trimmed by 7 bases and 1 base, with 14 bases remaining between them. The CDR3 length is 14 residues. CDR1 and CDR2 (germline): SGHTA, FQGNSA. CDR3 loop: CASTLGPASYEQYF. The CDR3 DNA reads TGTGCCAGCACCCTGGGCCCGGCTTCCTACGAGCAGTACTTC.

This clonotype has at least ten counts. The V and J genes are TRBV7-2 and TRBJ2-5, with TRBD2 matching 10 bases. This CDR3 is built from 14 residues. V dropped 5 bases and J dropped 2; count of bases not matched to a gene: 2. Germline V gene sequence: CDR1 SGHTA, CDR2 FQGNSA. The CDR3 region is CASSPTSGQETQYF. The CDR3 DNA follows: TGTGCCAGCAGCCCGACTAGCGGGCAAGAGACCCAGTACTTC.

This chain uses TRBV28 with TRBJ1-3; D gene ambiguous. CDR1 and CDR2 (germline): MDHEN, SYDVKM. This CDR3 has 15 residues. V gave up 6 bases and J gave up 0 bases, with 12 bases separating them. The CDR3 DNA reads TGTGCCAGCAGGCCGACATTCTTCTCTGGAAACACCATATATTTT. Its translation: CASRPTFFSGNTIYF.

This clonotype was seen ten or more times. V is TRBV7-2 and J is TRBJ2-1; D is tentatively TRBD1 or TRBD2 (5 bases each). Trimming stripped 5 bases from V and 5 bases from J, with 22 bases between. The CDR3 runs 17 residues. CDR1 SGHTA and CDR2 FQGNSA come from the germline V gene. The CDR3 DNA reads TGTGCCAGCAGCAGAACCCCCGTGGGACCAATTAACAATGAGCAGTTCTTC. Amino acid sequence: CASSRTPVGPINNEQFF.

The chain has TRBV28 and TRBJ2-7, with TRBD2 matching 11 bases. V lost 5 bases to trimming and J lost 6 bases; unmatched junction nucleotides: 12. Looked up from germline, CDR1 is MDHEN and CDR2 is SYDVKM. The CDR3 length is 16 residues. CDR3 region: CASSPGGTSGFFEQYF. Here the CDR3 DNA reads TGTGCCAGCAGTCCCGGGGGGACTAGCGGCTTCTTCGAGCAGTACTTC.

The V and J genes are TRBV19 and TRBJ2-3; unclear D gene. V shed 7 bases and J shed 0 bases, with 17 bases lying between them. The length of the CDR3 is 16 residues. CDR1 is LNHDA and CDR2 is SQIVND in the germline V gene (reference sequence). CDR3 DNA sequence: TGTGCCAGTACAGGTTTAGTGCCAGCCAGCACAGATACGCAGTATTTT. Translating it yields CASTGLVPASTDTQYF.

This chain connects TRBV7-2 to TRBJ2-1; D is perhaps TRBD1 (5 bases). The CDR3 consists of 15 residues. V was trimmed by 1 base and J by 3 bases, leaving 10 bases between them. Per germline, CDR1 SGHTA and CDR2 FQGNSA. The CDR3 protein is CASSLGTPIYNEQFF. The CDR3 DNA reads as TGTGCCAGCAGCTTAGGGACACCGATCTACAATGAGCAGTTCTTC. The full variable domain, in which reference TRBV7-2 and TRBJ2-1 provide the parts outside the CDR3, is GAGVSQSPSNKVTEKGKDVELRCDPISGHTALYWYRQSLGQGLEFLIYFQGNSAPDKSGLPSDRFSAERTGGSVSTLTIQRTQQEDSAVYLCASSLGTPIYNEQFFGPGTRLTVL.

This clonotype was recorded at least ten times. This chain joins TRBV7-2 and TRBJ1-1, with a weak D call TRBD1 (5 bases). Germline values: CDR1 SGHTA, CDR2 FQGNSA. The CDR3 is 14 residues long. The V end was cut by 4 bases, the J end by 4 bases, with 13 bases between. CDR3 coding DNA: TGTGCCAGCAGCTCAGACAGCCGGGTCACTGAAGCTTTCTTT. Protein product: CASSSDSRVTEAFF.

By share, this clonotype counts as medium-sized. The chain couples TRBV7-2 to TRBJ1-1; 7 bases map to TRBD1. Germline V gives CDR1 SGHTA, CDR2 FQGNSA. CDR3 length equals 13 residues. Unmatched junction bases numbered 5, after V lost 5 bases and J lost 5 bases. The CDR3 region has the DNA TGTGCCAGCAGCCCAGACAGGGTAACTGAAGCTTTCTTT. Translating it yields CASSPDRVTEAFF.

The chain joins TRBV6-2 or TRBV6-3 to TRBJ2-1; D unresolved. The CDR3 is 13 residues long. The germline CDR1 and CDR2 sequences are MNHEY and SVGEGT. V was pared by 2 bases and J by 6 bases, with 8 bases between. The CDR3 DNA reads as TGTGCCAGCAGTTACACCAGGACCAATGAGCAGTTCTTC. Residues: CASSYTRTNEQFF.

The sample holds a few counts of this clonotype. V usage is TRBV14 and J usage is TRBJ1-1; D may be TRBD1 (5 bases). V lost 2 bases and J lost 3, with 16 bases in between. This CDR3 region has 16 residues. CDR1 is SGHDN and CDR2 is FVKESK in the germline V gene. DNA of the CDR3: TGTGCCAGCAGCCAACGACAGTTAAGGAGAGACACTGAAGCTTTCTTT. Its protein product is CASSQRQLRRDTEAFF.

The chain joins TRBV12-3 or TRBV12-4 to TRBJ2-4, with 8 bases fitting TRBD1. V dropped 8 bases and J dropped 1; count of bases not matched to a gene: 7. This CDR3 is 15 amino acids long. The CDR3, as DNA: TGTGCCAGCCTTCGGACAGGGTCGGCCAAAAACATTCAGTACTTC. Protein sequence: CASLRTGSAKNIQYF.

The chain is built from TRBV19 and TRBJ1-6; 8 bases fit TRBD1. CDR1 and CDR2 (germline): LNHDA, SQIVND (reference sequence). Germline trimming cut 9 bases from V and 6 bases from J; bases unmatched to any gene: 10. CDR3 length: 15 residues. The CDR3 DNA follows: TGTGCCAGCCGGGTCCAGGGGGCCCCTAATTCACCCCTCCACTTT. This codes for CASRVQGAPNSPLHF.

The V call is TRBV5-6, the J call TRBJ2-5, with TRBD2 matching 12 bases. This CDR3 has 15 amino acids. V lost 4 bases to trimming and J lost 10 bases; unmatched junction nucleotides: 11. Germline loops: CDR1 SGHDT, CDR2 YYEEEE. The CDR3 DNA reads TGTGCCAGCAGCCGGACTAGCGGGAAAATAGGGGGCCAGTACTTC. This codes for CASSRTSGKIGGQYF.

Turning to this clonotype: This may stem from a read error, because a much larger clone lies one nucleotide away. The gene calls are TRBV7-2 and TRBJ2-3; no firm D call. V lost 5 bases and J lost 5, with 8 bases in between. In germline, CDR1 is SGHTA, CDR2 FQGNSA. CDR3 length: 12 residues. CDR3 DNA: TGTGCCAGCAGCCCCACCCTAGATACGCAGTATTTT. Amino acid sequence: CASSPTLDTQYF.